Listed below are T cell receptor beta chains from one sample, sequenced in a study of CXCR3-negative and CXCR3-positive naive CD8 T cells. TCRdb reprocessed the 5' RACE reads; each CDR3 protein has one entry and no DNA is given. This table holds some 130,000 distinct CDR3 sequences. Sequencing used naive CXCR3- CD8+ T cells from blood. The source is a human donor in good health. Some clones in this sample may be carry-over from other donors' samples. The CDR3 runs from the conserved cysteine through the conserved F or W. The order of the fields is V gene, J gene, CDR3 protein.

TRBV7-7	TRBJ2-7	CASSLAAGYEQYF
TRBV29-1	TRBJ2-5	CSVEDLPLAGGRKTQYF
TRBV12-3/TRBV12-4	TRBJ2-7	CASSPQSSLSYEQYF
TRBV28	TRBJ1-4	CASSTQGINEKLFF
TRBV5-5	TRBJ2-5	CASSRVKEFPETQYF
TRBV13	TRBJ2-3	CASSLPSGGTDTQYF
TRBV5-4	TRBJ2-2	CASSFGPANTGELFF
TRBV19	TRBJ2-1	CATSNRPFYEQFF
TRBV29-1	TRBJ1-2	CSVGSVGPQGGYTF
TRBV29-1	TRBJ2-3	CSVRLLSGGDTQYF
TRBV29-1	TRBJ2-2	CSVEAGQTNTGELFF
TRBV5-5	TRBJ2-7	CASSPDVNYEQYF
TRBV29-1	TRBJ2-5	CSAGGHETQYF
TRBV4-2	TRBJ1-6	CASSQEVRGQNNSPLHF
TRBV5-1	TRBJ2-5	CASSWGSQETQYF
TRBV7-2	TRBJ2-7	CASSLGDRGTYEPYF
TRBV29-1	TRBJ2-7	CSARQKLSYEQYF
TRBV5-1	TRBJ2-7	CASSSDYPAYEQYF
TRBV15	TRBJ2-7	CATSREGGKAYEQYF
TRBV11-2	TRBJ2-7	CASSDSLSSYEQYF
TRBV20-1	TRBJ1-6	CSARDSGYNSPLHF
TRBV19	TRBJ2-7	CASSIDWGGQTGEQYF
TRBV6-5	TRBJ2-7	CASTLGTGGYEQYF
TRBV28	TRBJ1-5	CASHIGLPNQPQHF
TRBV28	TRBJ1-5	CASSPPDNQPQHF
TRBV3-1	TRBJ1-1	CASSQGLSTEAFF
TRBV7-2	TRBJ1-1	CASREMTGVGTEAFF
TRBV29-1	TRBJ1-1	CSADSTSMNTEAFF
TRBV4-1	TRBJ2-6	CASSPQRGAGVLTF
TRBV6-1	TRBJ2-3	CASSEAPGGTTDTQYF
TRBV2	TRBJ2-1	CASTLSGGDYNEQFF
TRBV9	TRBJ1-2	CASSGGAGMLYGYTF
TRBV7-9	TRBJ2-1	CASSSRTGAPYNEQFF
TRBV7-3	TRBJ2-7	CASSYRTEQYF
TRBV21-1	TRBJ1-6	CASGRPGQGADNSPLHF
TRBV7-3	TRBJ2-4	CASSLGYIQYF
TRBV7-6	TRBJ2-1	CASSLEAGGIYNEQFF